This T cell receptor beta chain came from a study of beta chain features in type 1 diabetes. Study at large: The patients were much like the healthy donors in age, gender and cell yields. Summed over all samples, the examined sorted cells came to fewer than 120,000,000. Study outcomes and limitations: cDNA sequencing could over-represent cells with high TCR expression.

Comment on this clone: As yet, its antigen is unknown.

CDR1 is LNHDA and CDR2 is SQIVND in the germline V gene (reference sequence). Deletions cut 3 bases from V and 14 bases from J, with 10 bases between. The CDR3 spans 11 residues. The whole isolated RNA underwent reverse transcription, so sequencing captured expressed TCRB transcripts. Mean read depth for naive, central memory and regulatory T cell samples was approximately 3.57 million reads. The table came from immunoSEQ multiplex PCR; TCRdb's copy has only in-frame clones and leaves some out. In the table there are 150,000 or so clones, 9% to 9.5% of which are singletons. The receptor comes from a man aged 18 to 29 in good health. Sample: central memory CD4+ T cells from blood. The chain carries TRBV19 and TRBJ2-2; D remains unclear. For the CDR3, the DNA is TGTGCCAGTAGTATCTCGCAAACTCTGTTTTTT. This sequence encodes CASSISQTLFF.